One sample yielded the 8 T cell receptor beta chains listed below, sequenced in a study of T cell changes during pregnancy in multiple sclerosis. Libraries were prepared by immunoSEQ multiplex PCR; TCRdb keeps only in-frame clonotypes and omits some of them. Among 75,000 to 90,000 clones, over 85% were seen once, and the ten largest hold 0.2% to 0.25%. The source was CD4+ T cells from peripheral blood mononuclear cells, collected before pregnancy. The receptors come from a female donor with multiple sclerosis, enrolled in a pregnancy study.

The chain carries TRBV14 and TRBJ2-2; a weak D match, TRBD2 (5 bases). V lost 0 bases to trimming and J lost 0 bases, with 8 bases between them. This CDR3 has 16 residues. Germline CDR1 reads SGHDN; CDR2 reads FVKESK. CDR3 amino acids: CASSQEVGANTGELFF. Here the CDR3 DNA reads TGTGCCAGCAGCCAAGAGGTGGGAGCGAACACCGGGGAGCTGTTTTTT. Based on the CDR3 plus reference TRBV14 and TRBJ2-2, the full variable domain is EAGVTQFPSHSVIEKGQTVTLRCDPISGHDNLYWYRRVMGKEIKFLLHFVKESKQDESGMPNNRFLAERTGGTYSTLKVQPAELEDSGVYFCASSQEVGANTGELFFGEGSRLTVL.

J is TRBJ2-3 and V is TRBV30; 7 nucleotides match TRBD2. This CDR3 contains 12 residues. The trim removed 8 bases at V and 7 bases at J, leaving 9 bases unmatched. Germline V gene sequence: CDR1 GTSNPN, CDR2 SVGIG (reference sequence). CDR3 nucleotides: TGTGCCCGCGCCGGGGGGTTGAATACGCAGTATTTT. Its protein is CARAGGLNTQYF.

The chain combines TRBV6-4 with TRBJ1-5; 7 bases align to TRBD1. The trim removed 0 bases at V and 7 bases at J, leaving 15 bases unmatched. Germline V gene lookup returns CDR1 MRHNA and CDR2 SNTAGT. This CDR3 has 18 amino acids. CDR3 loop: CASSDSPSARGVYQPQHF. CDR3 DNA: TGTGCCAGCAGTGACTCCCCATCTGCCAGGGGGGTGTACCAGCCCCAGCATTTT.

In this sample, this clone turned up a few times. This chain joins TRBV10-2 and TRBJ2-1; possible D gene TRBD2, 5 bases. V was cut by 8 bases and J by 6 bases, with 14 bases left in between. This CDR3 is 13 amino acids long. From germline, CDR1 is WSHSY and CDR2 SAAADI. The CDR3 DNA follows: TGCGCCAGCGAAGGTAGCGTAAGCAATGAGCAGTTCTTC. It specifies CASEGSVSNEQFF.

The rearrangement joins TRBV30 to TRBJ1-4, with 8 bases aligning to TRBD1. CDR3 size: 17 residues. CDR1 GTSNPN and CDR2 SVGIG come from the germline V gene (reference sequence). With V trimmed by 1 base and J by 5 bases, 12 bases remained unmatched. The CDR3 protein is CAWSDTGTGLQNEKLFF. CDR3 coding DNA: TGTGCCTGGAGTGATACCGGGACAGGACTCCAGAATGAAAAACTGTTTTTT. The complete variable domain, with remaining parts taken from reference TRBV30 and TRBJ1-4, reads SQTIHQWPATLVQPVGSPLSLECTVEGTSNPNLYWYRQAAGRGLQLLFYSVGIGQISSEVPQNLSASRPQDRQFILSSKKLLLSDSGFYLCAWSDTGTGLQNEKLFFGSGTQLSVL.

This sequence joins TRBV6-6 and TRBJ2-3; D unresolved. Germline-derived CDR1 and CDR2 are MNHNY and SVGAGI (reference sequence). The CDR3 has 15 amino acids. Trimming left V 2 bases short and J 4 bases short, with 13 bases between. The CDR3 reads CASSYLAQQADTQYF. CDR3 DNA: TGTGCCAGCAGTTACCTGGCCCAGCAGGCAGATACGCAGTATTTT.

The chain has TRBV18 and TRBJ2-7, with a tentative D call TRBD1 (5 bases). Germline CDR1 and CDR2: KGHSH and LQKENI. This CDR3 contains 15 residues. The V and J ends lost 2 bases and 4 bases respectively, with 15 bases between them. The CDR3 DNA sequence: TGTGCCAGCTCACCAGAGGCAGGGTCATCGTACGAGCAGTACTTC. It yields the protein CASSPEAGSSYEQYF.

CDR3 in DNA: TGTGCCAGCAGCTTGTGGGACAGAGGGTATGGCTACACCTTC. It encodes CASSLWDRGYGYTF. This chain uses TRBV5-6 with TRBJ1-2, with 7 bases matching TRBD1. This CDR3 is 14 amino acids long. Germline trimming cut 1 base from V and 5 bases from J; bases unmatched to any gene: 5. The germline CDR1 and CDR2 sequences are SGHDT and YYEEEE.